This T cell receptor beta chain was identified in a study of T cells in Graves' hyperthyroidism and ophthalmopathy. CDR3 length equals 18 residues. Germline V gene data show CDR1 as LNHDA and CDR2 as SQIVND (reference sequence). Trimming left V 3 bases short and J 1 base short, with 18 bases between. Graves' hyperthyroidism showing no ophthalmopathy progression within 18 months was considered stable. The study left out patients who had uncontrolled infection, other autoimmune disease, pregnancy or lactation. TCR beta CDR3 region amplification was performed from RNA transcripts. First-round RT-PCR targeting the TCR CDR3 was performed with the HTBI primer set. In TCRdb, the multiplex PCR reads were re-called with MiXCR into one record per CDR3 protein. The sample lists 250,000 to 350,000 distinct CDR3 sequences, 16% occurring once.

Sequencing input: blood. The chain employs TRBV19 and TRBJ1-4; a possible D gene is TRBD1 (6 bases). The receptor was derived from a man younger than 45 with Graves' hyperthyroidism. CDR3 residues: CASSILPLYRETNEKLFF. For the CDR3, the DNA is TGTGCCAGTAGTATCCTTCCCCTCTACAGGGAAACTAATGAAAAACTGTTTTTT.